A selection of T cell receptor beta chains follows, all from one sample in a study of response to subunit inactivated influenza vaccine. One entry per CDR3 protein, called by TCRdb with MiXCR from the RT-PCR reads. The sample records roughly 520,000 distinct CDR3 sequences, 25% being singletons. Here the sequenced sample was CD4+ T cells sorted from PBMCs, taken roughly 5 days after vaccination. These receptors all come from a man between 50 and 59 years old who received an inactivated influenza vaccine. Both conserved end residues are part of each CDR3. The D gene is left open where the match is weak. Clone size, where shown, is once, few, many, or a class for clones that have expanded.

D: TRBD2; V: TRBV7-9; J: TRBJ2-7; size: once; DNA: TGTGCCAGCAGCTTAGCGGCGGGAGTGAACGAGCAGTACTTC; CDR3: CASSLAAGVNEQYF
D: TRBD1; V: TRBV20-1; J: TRBJ2-2; size: few; DNA: TGCAGTGCTAGAACAGGGGCCGGGGTCGGGGAGCTGTTTTTT; CDR3: CSARTGAGVGELFF
D: TRBD2; V: TRBV11-2; J: TRBJ2-7; size: NA; DNA: TGTGCCAGCAGCTTTGATCGGACTAGCGGGAGGGCCAGCTACGAGCAGTACTTC; CDR3: CASSFDRTSGRASYEQYF
D: TRBD1; V: TRBV29-1; J: TRBJ2-7; size: NA; DNA: TGCAGCGTTGTTAAGGGACAGGGGCGGTACGAGCAGTACTTC; CDR3: CSVVKGQGRYEQYF
D: NA; V: TRBV7-9; J: TRBJ1-1; size: few; DNA: TGTGCCAGCAGCCCTGCCACCACAGTGAACACTGAAGCTTTCTTT; CDR3: CASSPATTVNTEAFF
D: TRBD2; V: TRBV7-2; J: TRBJ2-2; size: few; DNA: TGTGCCAGCAGCTTAGTTGGGGGGGAATCCGGGGAGCTGTTTTTT; CDR3: CASSLVGGESGELFF
D: TRBD2; V: TRBV5-1; J: TRBJ2-7; size: few; DNA: TGCGCCAGCAGCTTGTTTAGCGGGAGCTACGAGCAGTACTTC; CDR3: CASSLFSGSYEQYF
D: NA; V: TRBV7-9; J: TRBJ1-2; size: few; DNA: TGTGCCAGCAGCGCGGGGGCGGGGTACACCTTC; CDR3: CASSAGAGYTF
D: TRBD2; V: TRBV6-1; J: TRBJ2-7; size: NA; DNA: TGTGCCAGCAGGAAGACTAGCGGGAGCTACGAGCAGTACTTC; CDR3: CASRKTSGSYEQYF
D: NA; V: TRBV7-8; J: TRBJ2-5; size: NA; DNA: TGTGCCAGCAGCTTGGAACTCAGCATGGACTTC; CDR3: CASSLELSMDF
D: TRBD2; V: TRBV4-3; J: TRBJ2-1; size: few; DNA: TGCGCCAGCAGCCAAGACCCGGGGGGGTACGAGCAGTTCTTC; CDR3: CASSQDPGGYEQFF
D: NA; V: TRBV20-1; J: TRBJ1-1; size: NA; DNA: TGCAGTGCTTTCGACTCCGGGACAAACACTGAAGCTTTCTTT; CDR3: CSAFDSGTNTEAFF
D: TRBD2; V: TRBV29-1; J: TRBJ2-5; size: NA; DNA: TGCAGCTTCAGAAGCGGGAGCGAGACCCAGTACTTC; CDR3: CSFRSGSETQYF
D: TRBD2; V: TRBV4-3; J: TRBJ2-7; size: NA; DNA: TGCGCCAGCAGCCAAGAGATGGTGCGGGGGGGGACGGCCTACGAGCAGTACTTC; CDR3: CASSQEMVRGGTAYEQYF
D: NA; V: TRBV7-9; J: TRBJ2-7; size: NA; DNA: TGTGCCAGCAGCTCCTTTCAAGCCGAGCAGTACTTC; CDR3: CASSSFQAEQYF
D: NA; V: TRBV11-1; J: TRBJ2-4; size: NA; DNA: TGTGCCAGCAGCCCAATACCTGGGACCTCTTTAGCCAAAAACATTCAGTACTTC; CDR3: CASSPIPGTSLAKNIQYF
D: NA; V: TRBV6-5; J: TRBJ2-6; size: NA; DNA: TGTGCCAGCAGTTACCATACAGGGCGCCCTGGGGCCAACGTCCTGACTTTC; CDR3: CASSYHTGRPGANVLTF
D: NA; V: TRBV12-3/TRBV12-4; J: TRBJ2-5; size: NA; DNA: TGTGCCAGCAGTCCCATGACTGCGGGAGAGACCCAGTACTTC; CDR3: CASSPMTAGETQYF
D: NA; V: TRBV6-2/TRBV6-3; J: TRBJ1-2; size: NA; DNA: TGTGCCAGCAGACTAACCGCTAGGGGCGATGGCTACACCTTC; CDR3: CASRLTARGDGYTF
D: NA; V: TRBV20-1; J: TRBJ2-1; size: NA; DNA: TGCAGTGCTAGAGAGGCGGTCGGGGTCCAGGGTGAGCAGTTCTTC; CDR3: CSAREAVGVQGEQFF
D: NA; V: TRBV15; J: TRBJ2-3; size: NA; DNA: TGTGCCACCAGCAGGCGGCTCAACACAGATACGCAGTATTTT; CDR3: CATSRRLNTDTQYF
D: TRBD2; V: TRBV4-1; J: TRBJ2-1; size: NA; DNA: TGCGCCAGCAGCCAAGATCTTCTTACTAGCGGGAGTGCCTACAATGAGCAGTTCTTC; CDR3: CASSQDLLTSGSAYNEQFF
D: NA; V: TRBV7-3; J: TRBJ2-1; size: few; DNA: TGTGCCAGCAGCTTATCACTTTACAATGAGCAGTTCTTC; CDR3: CASSLSLYNEQFF
D: TRBD2; V: TRBV3-1; J: TRBJ2-1; size: NA; DNA: TGTGCCAGCAGCCTGACTAGCGGGGATTACAATGAGCAGTTCTTC; CDR3: CASSLTSGDYNEQFF
D: TRBD2; V: TRBV5-6; J: TRBJ2-5; size: NA; DNA: TGTGCCAGCAGCTTGGGGGGGGGGTTTGGCGGCAACCACCCAACCGAGGAAGAGACCCAGTACTTC; CDR3: CASSLGGGFGGNHPTEEETQYF
D: NA; V: TRBV6-2/TRBV6-3; J: TRBJ2-7; size: NA; DNA: TGTGCCAGCAGTGATATGAAGGACGAGCAGTACTTC; CDR3: CASSDMKDEQYF
D: NA; V: TRBV29-1; J: TRBJ2-2; size: few; DNA: TGCAGCGTAACTAAGGACAGAACCACCGGGGAGCTGTTTTTT; CDR3: CSVTKDRTTGELFF
D: NA; V: TRBV6-2/TRBV6-3; J: TRBJ2-1; size: NA; DNA: TGTGCCAGCAAAGGGCGGAATGGGGGCAATGAGCAGTTCTTC; CDR3: CASKGRNGGNEQFF
D: NA; V: TRBV20-1; J: TRBJ1-5; size: few; DNA: TGCAGTGCTAGAGATGTGATGGGGGATCAGCCCCAGCATTTT; CDR3: CSARDVMGDQPQHF
D: TRBD1; V: TRBV20-1; J: TRBJ2-5; size: NA; DNA: TGCAGTGCTGGGGACAGGGGCGCATTTGAGACCCAGTACTTC; CDR3: CSAGDRGAFETQYF
D: NA; V: TRBV5-1; J: TRBJ2-3; size: NA; DNA: TGCGCCAGCAGCTCCCCCTCGAGGGATACGCAGTATTTT; CDR3: CASSSPSRDTQYF